This entry lists 27 T cell receptor beta chains sequenced from one sample in a study of control samples from healthy donors and cancer patients (dated by TCRdb to 2018 to 2021). The library was generated by the immunoSEQ multiplex PCR assay. TCRdb retrieved this table from immuneACCESS and kept in-frame rearrangements only. Not all clones are present; in checked studies, unresolved V genes account for under half, and no reason is known for the remainder. Across this sample there are approximately 70,000 clones, with roughly 89% seen only once. Approximately 5% of the sample is held by the ten biggest clonotypes. The sequenced sample was PBMCs. The source is a man aged 60 to 75 with colorectal cancer.

The V call is TRBV5-4, the J call TRBJ1-1; D possibly corresponds to TRBD1 (5 bases). Trimming stripped 4 bases from V and 2 bases from J, with 12 bases between. This CDR3 is built from 14 residues. Germline loops: CDR1 SGHNT, CDR2 YYREEE (reference sequence). DNA of the CDR3: TGTGCCAGCAGCCAGGGAGGGGCTAACACTGAAGCTTTCTTT. It translates to CASSQGGANTEAFF.

This chain links TRBV6-1 with TRBJ2-1; possibly TRBD1 or TRBD2 for D (5 bases each). The CDR3 totals 15 residues. The V gene lost 3 bases and the J gene lost 7 bases, with 16 bases spanning the gap. The V gene's germline CDR1 is MNHNS and CDR2 SASEGT. CDR3 coding DNA: TGTGCCAGCAGTGAGAGGGGCCGAATCGGGAATGAGCAGTTCTTC. It yields the protein CASSERGRIGNEQFF.

The chain links TRBV10-3 to TRBJ1-3; D is possibly TRBD1 (6 bases). The V gene lost 6 bases and the J gene lost 1 base, with 13 bases spanning the gap. Germline lookup yields CDR1 ENHRY and CDR2 SYGVKD. The CDR3 length is 15 residues. This CDR3 is CAIRGKGVSGNTIYF. The CDR3 DNA reads as TGTGCCATCAGGGGAAAGGGGGTTTCTGGAAACACCATATATTTT.

The chain links TRBV7-9 to TRBJ1-1, with D tentatively TRBD1 (5 bases). The length of the CDR3 is 16 residues. Germline CDR1 and CDR2: SEHNR and FQNEAQ (reference sequence). The ends were cut back, 5 bases at V and 2 bases at J, with 18 bases in the middle. CDR3 coding DNA: TGTGCCAGCAGCCCGCATTTGGGGGAAATCAACACTGAAGCTTTCTTT. This gives the protein CASSPHLGEINTEAFF.

This clone came up a few times. The chain uses TRBV6-1 and TRBJ2-3; TRBD2 matches at 8 bases. Germline-derived CDR1 and CDR2 are MNHNS and SASEGT. V trimming: 1 base; J trimming: 4 bases; junction bases outside the gene matches: 7. This CDR3 is 16 amino acids long. CDR3 coding DNA: TGTGCCAGCAGTGAAGTCCCGGGGGGGCCAGCAGATACGCAGTATTTT. This translates into CASSEVPGGPADTQYF.

The rearrangement uses TRBV2 and TRBJ1-2, with D uncertain. There are 15 residues in the CDR3. V was pared by 4 bases and J by 0 bases, with 12 bases between. Germline V CDR1 and CDR2: SNHLY, FYNNEI. The DNA of the CDR3 is TGTGCCAGCAGTGGCGGGGTAGGGTCTAACTATGGCTACACCTTC. As protein: CASSGGVGSNYGYTF.

This clone was detected only a few times. This chain joins TRBV29-1 and TRBJ2-7; 8 positions match TRBD1. After removal of 7 bases from V and 2 bases from J, the junction contained 4 bases not matched to a gene. CDR3 size: 12 residues. CDR1 and CDR2 from the germline V gene are SQVTM and ANQGSEA. The chain's CDR3 is CSALTGAYEQYF. The CDR3 region has the DNA TGCAGCGCCCTGACAGGGGCCTACGAGCAGTACTTC.

The chain recombines TRBV9 with TRBJ1-3; a possible D gene is TRBD1 (5 bases). V shed 2 bases and J shed 3 bases, with 12 bases lying between them. The CDR3 contains 15 residues. Germline V gives CDR1 SGDLS, CDR2 YYNGEE. CDR3 coding DNA: TGTGCCAGCAGCGTCCGTGACAGAGATGGAAACACCATATATTTT. It codes for CASSVRDRDGNTIYF.

The CDR3 bases are TGTGCCAGCAGCTTGTTTTCGGGCGTCTCCTATAATTCACCCCTCCACTTT. Translating gives CASSLFSGVSYNSPLHF. The chain carries TRBV5-4 and TRBJ1-6; D unclear. This CDR3 is built from 17 residues. The V end lost 1 base, the J end lost 0 bases, and 11 bases lay between the germline ends. CDR1 is SGHNT, CDR2 YYREEE, per germline (reference sequence).

The rearrangement joins TRBV4-1 to TRBJ2-3, with 7 bases aligning to TRBD2. The CDR3 runs to 16 residues. The V gene's germline CDR1 is MGHRA and CDR2 YSYEKL. V was pared by 0 bases and J by 2 bases, with 5 bases of the junction left unmatched. This CDR3 is CASSQDHGTNTDTQYF. CDR3 DNA sequence: TGCGCCAGCAGCCAAGATCATGGGACTAACACAGATACGCAGTATTTT.

The CDR3 coding sequence is TGTGCCAGCTCACCAGGGACAAGCTCCTACGAGCAGTACTTC. Encoded protein: CASSPGTSSYEQYF. This chain uses TRBV11-3 with TRBJ2-7, with D perhaps TRBD1 (6 bases). With 8 bases removed from V and 0 bases from J, the gap between germline ends came to 14 bases. The germline V gene has CDR1 SGHNT and CDR2 YENEEA. The CDR3 runs 14 residues.

This clone has only one observation. The rearrangement uses TRBV6-4 and TRBJ1-5, with unresolved D. Germline V CDR1 and CDR2: MRHNA, SNTAGT. This CDR3 comprises 13 residues. Between the trimmed V and J ends, which lost 6 bases and 9 bases, there was a span of 15 bases. The CDR3 here is CASSEMERGPQHF. The CDR3 DNA sequence: TGTGCCAGCAGCGAAATGGAGCGTGGGCCCCAGCATTTT.

This chain joins TRBV27 and TRBJ2-1; 10 nucleotides agree with TRBD1. CDR3 length equals 14 residues. The V and J ends lost 6 bases and 14 bases, in that order; junction bases with no gene match: 13. Germline CDR1 reads MNHEY; CDR2 reads SMNVEV (reference sequence). The CDR3 DNA sequence: TGTGCCAGCAGACCCGGGACAGGGGCCTCCCGGGAGTTCTTC. Encoded protein: CASRPGTGASREFF.

In its sample, this clone was seen once. The chain has TRBV5-1 and TRBJ1-4, with D tentatively TRBD1 (6 bases). The CDR3 extends over 14 amino acids. V lost 0 bases to trimming and J lost 8 bases, with 11 bases between them. CDR1 and CDR2 from the germline V gene are SGHRS and YFSETQ. DNA for the CDR3: TGCGCCAGCAGCTTGGAGGGGGGGGGAGAAAAACTGTTTTTT. Amino acid sequence: CASSLEGGGEKLFF.

V and J are TRBV5-1 and TRBJ2-5; D call uncertain. Germline CDR1 is SGHRS and CDR2 is YFSETQ. V was pared by 5 bases and J by 4 bases, with 18 bases between. CDR3 length: 15 amino acids. Here the CDR3 DNA reads TGCGCCAGCAGTCTTGGGTCCGTGGGTGGAGAGACCCAGTACTTC. It yields the protein CASSLGSVGGETQYF.

V usage is TRBV10-3 and J usage is TRBJ1-2, with D unclear. Germline V CDR1 and CDR2: ENHRY, SYGVKD. This CDR3 contains 12 residues. V was shortened by 2 bases and J by 3 bases, with 4 bases between the two germline ends. CDR3: CAISEGYYGYTF. CDR3 nucleotides: TGTGCCATCAGTGAGGGGTACTATGGCTACACCTTC.

This clone was seen only once. The rearrangement links TRBV7-9 to TRBJ2-2; 7 bases match TRBD1. CDR3 length equals 13 residues. Germline loops: CDR1 SEHNR, CDR2 FQNEAQ (reference sequence). The junction had 3 bases not matched to a gene; V was cut back by 5 bases and J by 6 bases. CDR3 nucleotide sequence: TGTGCCAGCAGCCGGGGACAGCCCGGGGAGCTGTTTTTT. Its protein is CASSRGQPGELFF.

This chain connects TRBV28 to TRBJ2-5, with D possibly being TRBD2 (6 bases). CDR1 MDHEN and CDR2 SYDVKM come from the germline V gene. The CDR3 has 11 amino acids. V gave up 6 bases and J gave up 8 bases, with 10 bases separating them. CDR3 amino acids: CASREGVTQYF. The CDR3, as DNA: TGTGCCAGCAGGGAGGGTGTAACCCAGTACTTC.

On this clone: The junction shows a germline mismatch at one end, possibly a read error. The chain joins TRBV19 to TRBJ1-5; the match to TRBD1 covers 7 bases. Germline V gene data show CDR1 as LNHDA and CDR2 as SQIVND (reference sequence). The CDR3 has 12 residues. The DNA for the CDR3 is TGTGCCAGTAGTCCCGGGAAGGGGGCCCCATACTTT. Its translation: CASSPGKGAPYF.

The chain employs TRBV7-9 and TRBJ1-5; D is unclear. The CDR3 is made up of 12 amino acids. Between the trimmed V and J ends, which lost 1 base and 5 bases, there was a span of 3 bases. Germline loops: CDR1 SEHNR, CDR2 FQNEAQ (reference sequence). The CDR3 nucleotides read TGTGCCAGCAGCTTAGGAGATCAGCCCCAGCATTTT. It encodes CASSLGDQPQHF.

This clone was seen just once. The rearrangement links TRBV5-5 to TRBJ2-5, with D unresolved. The germline gives CDR1 SGHKS, CDR2 YYEKEE (reference sequence). V lost 4 bases and J 3 bases, leaving 4 bases between the germline ends. The CDR3 is 11 residues long. The CDR3 sequence: CASSTKETQYF. Here the CDR3 DNA reads TGTGCCAGCAGCACAAAAGAGACCCAGTACTTC. The full variable domain, completed using reference TRBV5-5 and TRBJ2-5, is DAGVTQSPTHLIKTRGQQVTLRCSPISGHKSVSWYQQVLGQGPQFIFQYYEKEERGRGNFPDRFSARQFPNYSSELNVNALLLGDSALYLCASSTKETQYFGPGTRLLVL.

This clone was seen a single time. The J gene is TRBJ2-6, the V gene TRBV5-6; no definite D call. Trimming shortened V by 2 bases and J by 0 bases, and 15 bases separated the two germline ends. Per the germline V gene, CDR1 is SGHDT and CDR2 is YYEEEE. The length of the CDR3 is 18 residues. The CDR3 sequence is CASSFDLLLVSGANVLTF. CDR3 in DNA: TGTGCCAGCAGCTTTGACCTTTTATTGGTCTCTGGGGCCAACGTCCTGACTTTC.

The chain uses TRBV9 and TRBJ2-1, with 12 nucleotides matching TRBD2. Per the germline V gene, CDR1 is SGDLS and CDR2 is YYNGEE. CDR3 length: 17 amino acids. V was pared by 3 bases and J by 8 bases, with 12 bases of the junction left unmatched. CDR3 bases: TGTGCCAGCAGCGCGAGACGCGCTAGCGGGGGGGCCGATGAGCAGTTCTTC. Amino acids: CASSARRASGGADEQFF.

The chain employs TRBV2 and TRBJ2-7; 13 positions agree with TRBD2. Germline values: CDR1 SNHLY, CDR2 FYNNEI. The CDR3 is made up of 13 amino acids. The V segment lost 6 bases and the J segment 6 bases; nucleotides outside the gene matches: 2. The chain's CDR3 is CASRGLAGLEQYF. The CDR3 region has the DNA TGTGCCAGCAGGGGACTAGCGGGGCTCGAGCAGTACTTC.

Only one count was recorded for this clone. The CDR3: CASSPRDSNNQPQHF. For the CDR3, the DNA is TGTGCCAGCTCACCCCGGGACAGCAATAATCAGCCCCAGCATTTT. The rearrangement uses TRBV18 and TRBJ1-5; 7 bases align to TRBD1. The CDR3 is made up of 15 amino acids. Germline loops: CDR1 KGHSH, CDR2 LQKENI. V lost 3 bases and J lost 4; bases outside the gene matches: 6.

This chain links TRBV11-3 with TRBJ2-7, with D perhaps being TRBD1 or TRBD2 (5 bases each). This CDR3 comprises 15 residues. With 1 base removed from V and 6 bases from J, the gap between germline ends came to 16 bases. Per the germline V gene, CDR1 is SGHNT and CDR2 is YENEEA. The DNA for the CDR3 is TGTGCCAGCAGCTTAGTTTGGGACCCGACCTCCGAGCAGTACTTC. Encoded protein: CASSLVWDPTSEQYF.

V gene TRBV30 combines with J gene TRBJ2-7, with D possibly being TRBD2 (6 bases). CDR3 length: 13 residues. V was shortened by 2 bases and J by 6 bases, with 14 bases between the two germline ends. Germline V gene lookup returns CDR1 GTSNPN and CDR2 SVGIG (reference sequence). CDR3: CAWSSGVRGEQYF. CDR3 bases: TGTGCCTGGAGTTCGGGGGTCCGAGGCGAGCAGTACTTC.